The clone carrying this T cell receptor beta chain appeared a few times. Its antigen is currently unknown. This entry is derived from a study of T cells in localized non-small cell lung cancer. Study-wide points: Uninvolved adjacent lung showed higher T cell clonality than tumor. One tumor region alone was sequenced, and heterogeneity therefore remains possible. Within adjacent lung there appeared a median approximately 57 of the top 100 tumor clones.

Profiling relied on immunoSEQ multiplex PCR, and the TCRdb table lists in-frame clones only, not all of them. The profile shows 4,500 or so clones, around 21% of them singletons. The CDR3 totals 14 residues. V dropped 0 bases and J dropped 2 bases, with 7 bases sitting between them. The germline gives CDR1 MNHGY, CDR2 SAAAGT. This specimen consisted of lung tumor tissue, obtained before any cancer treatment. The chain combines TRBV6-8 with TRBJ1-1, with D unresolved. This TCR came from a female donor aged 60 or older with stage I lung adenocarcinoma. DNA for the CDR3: TGTGCCAGCAGTTACTCTGGAACTAACACTGAAGCTTTCTTT. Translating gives CASSYSGTNTEAFF.